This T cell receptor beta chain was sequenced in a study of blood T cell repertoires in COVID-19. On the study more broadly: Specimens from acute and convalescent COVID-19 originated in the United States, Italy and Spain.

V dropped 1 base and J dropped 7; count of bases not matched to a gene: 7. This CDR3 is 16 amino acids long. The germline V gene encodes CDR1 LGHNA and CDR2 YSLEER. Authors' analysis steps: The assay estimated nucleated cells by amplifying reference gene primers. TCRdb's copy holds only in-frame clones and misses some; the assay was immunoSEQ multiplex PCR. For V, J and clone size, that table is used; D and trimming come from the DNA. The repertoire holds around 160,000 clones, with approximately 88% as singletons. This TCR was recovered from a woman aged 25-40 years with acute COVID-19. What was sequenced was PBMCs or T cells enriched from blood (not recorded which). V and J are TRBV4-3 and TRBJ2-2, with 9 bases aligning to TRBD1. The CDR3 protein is CASSQARTGDGGELFF. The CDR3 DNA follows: TGCGCCAGCAGCCAAGCGCGGACAGGGGACGGCGGGGAGCTGTTTTTT.